Below, 24 T cell receptor beta chains from the same sample are listed, as sequenced in a study of untreated major depressive disorder. TCRdb's copy holds only in-frame clones and misses some; the assay was immunoSEQ multiplex PCR. This sample yields about 21,000 clones, of which about 90% are seen a single time; roughly 0.44% belongs to the top ten. The specimen sequenced was CD4+ T cells from PBMCs. These receptors were obtained from a middle-aged woman in good health.

The rearrangement joins TRBV6-4 to TRBJ2-7; 12 bases map to TRBD2. CDR1 is MRHNA, CDR2 SNTAGT, per germline. CDR3 length equals 15 residues. With 10 bases clipped from V and 7 bases from J, the junction kept 14 bases outside the gene matches. CDR3 sequence reads: CATVRTSGAMGEQYV. The CDR3 bases are TGTGCCACCGTGAGGACTAGCGGGGCGATGGGGGAGCAGTACGTC.

This clone has a handful of counts. The chain uses TRBV15 and TRBJ2-7; no definite D call. Trimming took 4 bases from V and 1 from J, leaving 8 bases between them. Germline CDR1 is LNHNV and CDR2 is YYDKDF (reference sequence). This CDR3 region has 13 residues. For the CDR3, the DNA is TGTGCCACCAGCAAATGGGGATCCTACGAGCAGTACGTC. Translating it yields CATSKWGSYEQYV.

The V gene is TRBV5-1, the J gene TRBJ2-5; D unresolved. The V and J ends lost 0 bases and 3 bases respectively, with 12 bases between them. The CDR3 has 15 residues. Per germline, CDR1 SGHRS and CDR2 YFSETQ. The CDR3 nucleotides read TGCGCCAGCAGCTTGGTACCCCGGGCCAAAGAGACCCAGTACTTC. Its protein product is CASSLVPRAKETQYF.

The chain is built from TRBV7-9 and TRBJ2-2; D is unresolved. The germline CDR1 and CDR2 sequences are SEHNR and FQNEAQ (reference sequence). The CDR3 is 14 residues long. V was cut by 6 bases and J by 0 bases, with 8 bases left in between. Here the CDR3 DNA reads TGTGCCAGCAGGATCCCACCGAACACCGGGGAGCTGTTTTTT. It yields the protein CASRIPPNTGELFF.

The gene calls are TRBV6-1 and TRBJ1-1; D unresolved. V gave up 1 base and J gave up 2 bases, with 5 bases separating them. The CDR3 is 13 residues long. In germline, CDR1 is MNHNS, CDR2 SASEGT. In DNA form, the CDR3 reads TGTGCCAGCAGTGAAGTCTATAACACTGAAGCTTTCTTT. Amino acid sequence: CASSEVYNTEAFF.

V usage is TRBV5-1 and J usage is TRBJ2-2; TRBD2 matches at 10 bases. There are 20 residues in the CDR3. Losses at the gene ends were 0 bases for V and 5 bases for J; bases not matched to a gene: 16. CDR1 is SGHRS, CDR2 YFSETQ, per germline. The CDR3 sequence is CASSLVFSSGRNEVTGELFF. The CDR3 nucleotides are TGCGCCAGCAGCTTGGTTTTTTCTAGCGGGAGAAATGAGGTGACCGGGGAGCTGTTTTTT.

The chain links TRBV19 to TRBJ1-5; 7 bases line up with TRBD1. Germline CDR1 is LNHDA and CDR2 is SQIVND (reference sequence). The trim removed 10 bases at V and 0 bases at J, leaving 12 bases unmatched. CDR3 length: 16 residues. For the CDR3, the DNA is TGTGCCACCGGGGACAGAAATATAAATAGCAATCAGCCCCAGCATTTT. Amino acid sequence: CATGDRNINSNQPQHF. The variable domain in full, completed from reference TRBV19 and TRBJ1-5, reads DGGITQSPKYLFRKEGQNVTLSCEQNLNHDAMYWYRQDPGQGLRLIYYSQIVNDFQKGDIAEGYSVSREKKESFPLTVTSAQKNPTAFYLCATGDRNINSNQPQHFGDGTRLSIL.

The chain joins TRBV7-2 to TRBJ1-2; maybe TRBD1 (5 bases). This CDR3 region has 15 residues. Germline V gene data show CDR1 as SGHTA and CDR2 as FQGNSA. The V gene lost 1 base and the J gene lost 5 bases, with 14 bases spanning the gap. The CDR3 DNA reads as TGTGCCAGCAGCTTAGTAGGGCAGGGATGGTATGGCTACACCTTC. This translates into CASSLVGQGWYGYTF.

The chain combines TRBV30 with TRBJ1-1, with a tentative D call TRBD1 (5 bases). Germline lookup yields CDR1 GTSNPN and CDR2 SVGIG (reference sequence). The CDR3 consists of 14 residues. V lost 3 bases, J lost 1 base, and 12 bases lay in between. The CDR3 region is CAWSQRTQNTEAFF. In DNA form, the CDR3 reads TGTGCCTGGAGCCAGAGGACACAGAACACTGAAGCTTTCTTT.

This chain connects TRBV19 to TRBJ2-7; TRBD2 might be the D (5 bases). V was clipped by 3 bases and J by 1 base, with 10 bases between them. Germline-derived CDR1 and CDR2 are LNHDA and SQIVND (reference sequence). The CDR3 runs to 14 residues. The CDR3 nucleotides are TGTGCCAGTAGTATGGAGGCGGCATCCTACGAGCAGTACTTC. Its translation: CASSMEAASYEQYF. The complete variable domain, with remaining parts taken from reference TRBV19 and TRBJ2-7, reads DGGITQSPKYLFRKEGQNVTLSCEQNLNHDAMYWYRQDPGQGLRLIYYSQIVNDFQKGDIAEGYSVSREKKESFPLTVTSAQKNPTAFYLCASSMEAASYEQYFGPGTRLTVT.

This clone has more than one count but fewer than ten. The chain is built from TRBV7-2 and TRBJ1-1; TRBD1 might be the D (5 bases). Germline CDR1 is SGHTA and CDR2 is FQGNSA. The CDR3 is 13 residues long. V lost 6 bases and J 4 bases, leaving 12 bases between the germline ends. CDR3 nucleotides: TGTGCCAGCAGAGGCGTGGGGACCACTGAAGCTTTCTTT. Its protein product is CASRGVGTTEAFF.

This clone was counted a single time. The chain has TRBV6-5 and TRBJ1-1; no definite D call. Trimming pared 2 bases from V and 3 bases from J, leaving 4 bases between. This CDR3 spans 12 amino acids. Germline V lookup: CDR1 MNHEY, CDR2 SVGAGI. CDR3 sequence reads: CASSYGDTEAFF. The CDR3 DNA sequence: TGTGCCAGCAGTTACGGCGACACTGAAGCTTTCTTT.

This chain joins TRBV5-6 and TRBJ2-2; 7 nucleotides match TRBD2. The germline CDR1 and CDR2 sequences are SGHDT and YYEEEE. The CDR3 extends over 13 amino acids. V shed 5 bases, J shed 4 bases, and the junction held 2 bases outside the gene matches. The CDR3 nucleotides read TGTGCCAGCAGTTGGACTAGCACCGGGGAGCTGTTTTTT. Translating it yields CASSWTSTGELFF.

This clone was seen once. The V gene is TRBV4-1, the J gene TRBJ1-6, with TRBD1 matching 9 bases. Germline V gives CDR1 MGHRA, CDR2 YSYEKL. This CDR3 has 16 amino acids. V shed 4 bases and J 5 bases; nucleotides not matched to a gene: 6. The CDR3 DNA is TGCGCCAGCAGCCGCGGGACAGGGCTGGATAATTCACCCCTCCACTTT. Amino acids: CASSRGTGLDNSPLHF.

This clone was picked up a small number of times. The chain joins TRBV28 to TRBJ1-1; a weak D match, TRBD1 (5 bases). Trimming shortened V by 5 bases and J by 7 bases, and 20 bases separated the two germline ends. This CDR3 region has 15 residues. Germline V gene lookup returns CDR1 MDHEN and CDR2 SYDVKM. In DNA form, the CDR3 reads TGTGCCAGCAGTCCCCTAGACAGAGACTTCGGTGAAGCTTTCTTT. Protein: CASSPLDRDFGEAFF. Combining the CDR3 with reference TRBV28 and TRBJ1-1 gives the whole variable domain DVKVTQSSRYLVKRTGEKVFLECVQDMDHENMFWYRQDPGLGLRLIYFSYDVKMKEKGDIPEGYSVSREKKERFSLILESASTNQTSMYLCASSPLDRDFGEAFFGQGTRLTVV.

The rearrangement uses TRBV6-6 and TRBJ1-2; no firm D call. Germline assignment: CDR1 MNHNY and CDR2 SVGAGI (reference sequence). The V and J ends lost 7 bases and 0 bases respectively, with 12 bases between them. The CDR3 is made up of 14 amino acids. The chain's CDR3 is CASTTVSANYGYTF. The CDR3 DNA follows: TGTGCCAGCACCACCGTGTCGGCTAACTATGGCTACACCTTC.

The chain couples TRBV5-1 to TRBJ2-2, with D perhaps TRBD2 (6 bases). CDR3 length: 15 residues. V was shortened by 4 bases and J by 1 base, with 11 bases between the two germline ends. Germline CDR1 SGHRS, CDR2 YFSETQ. CDR3 coding DNA: TGCGCCAGCAGCCCGGCCGGGGGGAACACCGGGGAGCTGTTTTTT. As protein: CASSPAGGNTGELFF.

The genes are TRBV9 and TRBJ2-7; D call uncertain. V was trimmed by 0 bases and J by 2 bases, leaving 9 bases between them. Looked up from germline, CDR1 is SGDLS and CDR2 is YYNGEE. The CDR3 spans 14 residues. This chain's CDR3 is CASSVGNSPYEQYF. The CDR3 DNA reads TGTGCCAGCAGCGTAGGGAATAGCCCCTACGAGCAGTACTTC.

This clone was observed a few times. The chain combines TRBV11-2 with TRBJ1-2, with a tentative D call TRBD1 (5 bases). V was pared by 1 base and J by 7 bases, with 10 bases between. The germline gives CDR1 SGHAT, CDR2 FQNNGV. The CDR3 is made up of 13 amino acids. Here the CDR3 DNA reads TGTGCCAGCAGCTTAGGCCAGGGAAGTGGCTACACCTTC. Its protein product is CASSLGQGSGYTF.

As concerns this clone: A read error may produce the germline difference seen at one junction end. The chain recombines TRBV7-7 with TRBJ2-5; 7 bases agree with TRBD2. CDR1 is SSHAT and CDR2 is FNYEAQ in the germline V gene (reference sequence). The CDR3 contains 17 residues. In DNA form, the CDR3 reads TGTGCTAGCAGCTTAGGAGGGCCCCTAGCGGTACAAGAGACCCAGTACTTC. It encodes CASSLGGPLAVQETQYF. The variable domain in full, with the rest retrieved from reference TRBV7-7 and TRBJ2-5, is GAGVSQSPRYKVTKRGQDVTLRCDPISSHATLYWYQQALGQGPEFLTYFNYEAQPDKSGLPSDRFSAERPEGSISTLTIQRTEQRDSAMYRCASSLGGPLAVQETQYFGPGTRLLVL.

The V and J genes are TRBV7-9 and TRBJ2-3, with D perhaps TRBD2 (7 bases). Looked up from germline, CDR1 is SEHNR and CDR2 is FQNEAQ (reference sequence). The CDR3 contains 15 residues. The V end was cut by 8 bases, the J end by 2 bases, with 17 bases between. DNA for the CDR3: TGTGCCAGCCCTAAGGGGGGGGCGAACACAGATACGCAGTATTTT. This encodes CASPKGGANTDTQYF.

The chain joins TRBV5-1 to TRBJ1-1; D unclear. The length of the CDR3 is 13 residues. Trimming stripped 4 bases from V and 1 base from J, with 8 bases between. From germline, CDR1 is SGHRS and CDR2 YFSETQ. The DNA of the CDR3 is TGCGCCAGCAGCCATGACACGAACACTGAAGCTTTCTTT. Translating it yields CASSHDTNTEAFF.

The J gene is TRBJ2-5, the V gene TRBV10-2; D remains ambiguous. CDR1 WSHSY and CDR2 SAAADI come from the germline V gene. The V end lost 2 bases, the J end lost 6 bases, and 13 bases lay between the germline ends. There are 14 residues in the CDR3. Here the CDR3 DNA reads TGCGCCAGCAGTGAGCTGGGAAGTACAAAGACCCAGTACTTC. Residues: CASSELGSTKTQYF.

As regards this clone: A junction boundary mismatches the germline segment, possibly from a read error. The rearrangement joins TRBV15 to TRBJ1-2; the D gene is possibly TRBD1 (5 bases). From germline, CDR1 is LNHNV and CDR2 YYDKDF (reference sequence). The CDR3 contains 14 residues. This CDR3 reads CATSRAAGPDNLHF. The DNA for the CDR3 is TGTGCCACCAGCAGAGCAGCGGGACCCGATAACCTTCACTTC.